The rows below give T cell receptor beta chains drawn from one sample of a study of shared clonotypes between healthy human individuals. TCRdb's copy holds only in-frame clones and misses some; the assay was immunoSEQ multiplex PCR. This sample carries roughly 2.4 million clones, 95% of them seen once, and the ten largest clones take 0.13%. The specimen was naive CD4+ T cells sorted from blood. The receptors originated from a young man in good health. Each CDR3 is given with its conserved first and last residue. The D gene is left open where the match is weak.

NA	TRBV6-6	TRBJ1-1	TGTGCCAGCAGAATACAGGGATGGAACACTGAAGCTTTCTTT	CASRIQGWNTEAFF
NA	TRBV5-6	TRBJ2-2	TGTGCCAGCAGCCCAAGAAAGGGGGACTCCGGGGAGCTGTTTTTT	CASSPRKGDSGELFF
TRBD1	TRBV2	TRBJ2-1	TGTGCCAGCAGGGACCGGACAGGGGGCAATGAGCAGTTCTTC	CASRDRTGGNEQFF
TRBD2	TRBV6-5	TRBJ2-7	TGTGCCAGCAGTTACTTCCTAGCGGGGGACTACGAGCAGTACTTC	CASSYFLAGDYEQYF
TRBD2	TRBV7-6	TRBJ2-3	TGTGCCAGCAGCCGAGCGGGGGCCAGCACAGATACGCAGTATTTT	CASSRAGASTDTQYF
NA	TRBV28	TRBJ1-4	TGTGCCAGCAGTTTCGGGCAGGCAACTAATGAAAAACTGTTTTTT	CASSFGQATNEKLFF
NA	TRBV20-1	TRBJ1-1	TGCAGTGCTAGCTTTCTTGTTGAAGCTTTCTTT	CSASFLVEAFF
TRBD1	TRBV25-1	TRBJ2-1	TGTGCCAGCAGTGACCCAGGGGGCGTGGATGAGCAGTTCTTC	CASSDPGGVDEQFF
NA	TRBV11-2	TRBJ2-7	TGTGCCAGCAGCTTAGATCATAAACTTTACTACGAGCAGTACTTC	CASSLDHKLYYEQYF
TRBD2	TRBV4-1	TRBJ2-2	TGCGCCAGCAGTCCAACTAGCGGGGGTCTTAACACCGGGGAGCTGTTTTTT	CASSPTSGGLNTGELFF
TRBD1	TRBV18	TRBJ1-6	TGTGCCAGCTCACCAGATGGACAGGGGGCCTCACCCCTCCACTTT	CASSPDGQGASPLHF
TRBD2	TRBV4-2	TRBJ2-3	TGTGCCAGCAGACCGGGACTAGCGGGGTATACGCAGTATTTT	CASRPGLAGYTQYF
NA	TRBV15	TRBJ1-6	TGTGCCACCAGCAGAGGGGGAACAAACGGTTCACCCCTCCACTTT	CATSRGGTNGSPLHF
TRBD2	TRBV30	TRBJ2-3	TGTGCCCGTACTCTAGCGGGAGCGACAGATACGCAGTATTTT	CARTLAGATDTQYF
NA	TRBV14	TRBJ2-2	TGTGCCAGCAGCCTGAACACCGGGGAGCTGTTTTTT	CASSLNTGELFF
TRBD2	TRBV6-5	TRBJ2-7	TGTGCCAGCGGAGGACTAGCGGGAGCCTACGAGCAGTACTTC	CASGGLAGAYEQYF
NA	TRBV30	TRBJ1-6	TGTGCCTGGAGTGATACAGGGAATTCACCCCTCCACTTT	CAWSDTGNSPLHF
NA	TRBV30	TRBJ1-5	TGTGCCTGGAGTGAGGCGGGGACTCAGCCCCAGCATTTT	CAWSEAGTQPQHF
NA	TRBV7-9	TRBJ1-2	TGTGCCAGCAGCTTAGTGGACAGCCTTGTCTATGGCTACACCTTC	CASSLVDSLVYGYTF
TRBD1	TRBV4-1	TRBJ1-2	TGCGCCAGCAGCCAACAAAACAGGGGAAGTTGGTCTGGCTACACCTTC	CASSQQNRGSWSGYTF
NA	TRBV30	TRBJ1-5	TGTGCCTGGAGTGTAGGGCAGGACCATCAGCCCCAGCATTTT	CAWSVGQDHQPQHF
TRBD1	TRBV7-2	TRBJ2-7	TGTGCCAGCAGCTTATACAGGGGCCCCTACGAGCAGTACTTC	CASSLYRGPYEQYF
NA	TRBV19	TRBJ1-2	TGTGCCAGTAGTATTATGGGCCAGGGGCCGAACTATGGCTACACCTTC	CASSIMGQGPNYGYTF
TRBD1	TRBV7-3	TRBJ2-7	TGTGCCAGCAGCCCACAGGGGGCCGACGAGCAGTACTTC	CASSPQGADEQYF
NA	TRBV7-2	TRBJ2-3	TGTGCCAGCAGCTTAGCGCATGTGGGCCCAGATACGCAGTATTTT	CASSLAHVGPDTQYF
NA	TRBV7-2	TRBJ1-1	TGTGCCAGCAGCCCGGGGTACCCACCGAACACTGAAGCTTTCTTT	CASSPGYPPNTEAFF
TRBD1	TRBV30	TRBJ2-7	TGTGCCGAGAGCCGAGGGACAGGGGACGAGCAGTACTTC	CAESRGTGDEQYF